Listed below are T cell receptor beta chains from one sample, sequenced in a study of OX40 agonist ivuxolimab in advanced cancers. Sequencing used immunoSEQ multiplex PCR; TCRdb keeps in-frame clones, though not all of them. The data contain roughly 150,000 clones, approximately 94% of them singletons. The sample consisted of CD4+ or CD8+ T cells sorted from blood, taken in a trial of the OX40 agonist ivuxolimab. All receptors come from an adult with an advanced solid tumor such as melanoma, head and neck, liver or kidney cancer. Both conserved end residues are part of each CDR3. Fields, in order: D gene, J gene, V gene, clone size, CDR3 DNA, CDR3 protein. D genes are given only for firm matches. Where a row states a size, it is once, few, many or the class of an expanded clone; other rows omit it.

>.|TRBJ1-1|TRBV30|few
TGTGCCTGGAATGCAGAAACCGCTGAAGCTTTCTTT
CAWNAETAEAFF
>.|TRBJ1-2|TRBV6-5|.
TGTGCCAGCACGGGGTGGGGCTATGGCTACACCTTC
CASTGWGYGYTF
>.|TRBJ2-5|TRBV11-2|.
TGTGCCAGCAGCCCCTCGAGGGAGACCCAGTACTTC
CASSPSRETQYF
>.|TRBJ2-5|TRBV7-8|.
TGTGCCAGCAGACGGGGGGCCCAAGAGACCCAGTACTTC
CASRRGAQETQYF
>.|TRBJ1-5|TRBV15|.
TGTGCCACCAGCAGAGATATAACGGAGACACAGCCCCAGCATTTT
CATSRDITETQPQHF
>.|TRBJ1-2|TRBV10-1|.
TGCGCCAGCAGTGATGGGGGCTCTAACTATGGCTACACCTTC
CASSDGGSNYGYTF
>.|TRBJ1-1|TRBV4-3|.
TGCGCCAGCAGCCAAGATGTGGGTCGGCAAGCTTTCTTT
CASSQDVGRQAFF
>.|TRBJ1-1|TRBV28|.
TGTGCCAGCAGTTCCCCCGGCCCCCGGGGCCGAGCTTTCTTT
CASSSPGPRGRAFF
>.|TRBJ1-6|TRBV7-2|.
TGTGCCAGCAGCTCCTTGGGTTCACCCCTCCACTTT
CASSSLGSPLHF
>.|TRBJ1-5|TRBV11-2|.
TGTGCCAGCAGCTTAGTTTGGGGGCAGCCCCAGCATTTT
CASSLVWGQPQHF
>.|TRBJ1-4|TRBV15|.
TGTGCCACCAGCAGAGGGCAGAATGAAAAACTGTTTTTT
CATSRGQNEKLFF
>.|TRBJ1-1|TRBV19|.
TGTGCCAGTAGTATTCCGGGGGGCGCGAAGACTGAAGCTTTCTTT
CASSIPGGAKTEAFF
>.|TRBJ1-2|TRBV7-2|.
TGTGCCAGCAGCTTAGGGTGGGGGCAGGACTATGGCTACACCTTC
CASSLGWGQDYGYTF
>.|TRBJ1-5|TRBV19|.
TGTGCCAGTAGTATAAACCATAGCAATCAGCCCCAGCATTTT
CASSINHSNQPQHF
>.|TRBJ1-2|TRBV6-6|once
TGTGCCAGCAGTTACGATTTCCTATATGGCTACACCTTC
CASSYDFLYGYTF
>TRBD1|TRBJ1-5|TRBV18|.
TGTGCCAGCTCACCTACAGGGGGCGGTGGCAATCAGCCCCAGCATTTT
CASSPTGGGGNQPQHF
>.|TRBJ2-7|TRBV7-2|.
TGTGCCAGCAGCTTAAGTACCTACGAGCAGTACTTC
CASSLSTYEQYF
>TRBD1|TRBJ2-2|TRBV7-9|.
TGTGCCAGCAGCTCAGAGACAGGGGCCACCGGGGAGCTGTTTTTT
CASSSETGATGELFF
>TRBD1|TRBJ2-1|TRBV5-1|.
TGCGCCAGCAGCACTGGATGGGGACAGGGCTCCTACAATGAGCAGTTCTTC
CASSTGWGQGSYNEQFF
>.|TRBJ1-1|TRBV30|few
TGTGCCACGAATAGGAGGGCAGCCATGAACACTGAAGCTTTCTTT
CATNRRAAMNTEAFF
>.|TRBJ1-1|TRBV18|.
TGTGCCAGCTCACCCCCTAACTCCGGGTTTGGCACTGAAGCTTTCTTT
CASSPPNSGFGTEAFF
>TRBD2|TRBJ2-5|TRBV10-3|.
TGTGCCATCAACGGCGGGAGCCCTGGAGAGACCCAGTACTTC
CAINGGSPGETQYF
>.|TRBJ1-4|TRBV5-1|few
TGCGCCAGCAGCTTGACTCTCAATAATGAAAAACTGTTTTTT
CASSLTLNNEKLFF
>TRBD1|TRBJ2-7|TRBV20-1|.
TGCAGTGCTATACAGGGGGGCGAGCAGTACTTC
CSAIQGGEQYF
>TRBD2|TRBJ2-5|TRBV5-1|.
TGCGCCAGCATGATAACCCCGGGGGGCCAAGAGACCCAGTACTTC
CASMITPGGQETQYF
>.|TRBJ2-5|TRBV5-1|.
TGCGCCAGCAGCTTCCAAGAGACCCAGTACTTC
CASSFQETQYF
>TRBD1|TRBJ2-3|TRBV11-1|.
TGTGCCAGCAGCCCCTGGACAGGGGGCGAGGATACGCAGTATTTT
CASSPWTGGEDTQYF
>.|TRBJ1-4|TRBV19|.
TGTGCCAGTAGTATACGGGCAGCGGCTAATGAAAAACTGTTTTTT
CASSIRAAANEKLFF
>.|TRBJ1-3|TRBV10-3|once
TGTGCCATCAGTTGGGACATTGGCGCTGGAAACACCATATATTTT
CAISWDIGAGNTIYF
>.|TRBJ1-1|TRBV19|.
TGTGCCAGTAGTTCCCGCAGGGGCGTCACTGAAGCTTTCTTT
CASSSRRGVTEAFF
>TRBD1|TRBJ1-2|TRBV19|.
TGTGCCAGTAGTACCCGACAGGGGGCGAGACTGGACTATGGCTACACCTTC
CASSTRQGARLDYGYTF
>.|TRBJ2-6|TRBV25-1|.
TGTGCCAGCACCCGAATCAAAAGGGCCACTGGGGCCAACGTCCTGACTTTC
CASTRIKRATGANVLTF
>.|TRBJ1-2|TRBV6-5|.
TGTGCCAGCCGCCAGGGGATCATGGCTGGCTACACCTTC
CASRQGIMAGYTF
>.|TRBJ2-5|TRBV4-3|few
TGCGCCAGCAGCCGAGACCCAGGGGCGCGCGGGAGAGAGACCCAGTACTTC
CASSRDPGARGRETQYF
>.|TRBJ1-1|TRBV10-3|once
TGTGCCATCAGCCCCGTACGCGGAGGGCCGAACACTGAAGCTTTCTTT
CAISPVRGGPNTEAFF